One sample yielded the 28 T cell receptor beta chains listed below, sequenced in a study of blood T cell repertoires in COVID-19. Here immunoSEQ multiplex PCR was the method, and the copy in TCRdb shows in-frame clones only, minus some. Among around 150,000 clones listed, 85% to 95% were seen once. Sequencing input: peripheral blood. These receptors originate from a woman aged 45-60 years with acute or convalescent COVID-19.

The chain employs TRBV15 and TRBJ1-1; D possibly corresponds to TRBD1 (6 bases). This CDR3 contains 14 residues. Trimming left V 1 base short and J 5 bases short, with 11 bases between. The germline V gene encodes CDR1 LNHNV and CDR2 YYDKDF (reference sequence). The CDR3 region is CATSRGHRETEAFF. CDR3 DNA sequence: TGTGCCACCAGCAGAGGCCACAGGGAGACTGAAGCTTTCTTT. Variable domain in full (rest from reference TRBV15 and TRBJ1-1): DAMVIQNPRYQVTQFGKPVTLSCSQTLNHNVMYWYQQKSSQAPKLLFHYYDKDFNNEADTPDNFQSRRPNTSFCFLDIRSPGLGDTAMYLCATSRGHRETEAFFGQGTRLTVV.

The rearrangement uses TRBV4-3 and TRBJ1-1; no reliable D call. The length of the CDR3 is 13 residues. V was cut by 0 bases and J by 4 bases, with 6 bases left in between. From germline, CDR1 is LGHNA and CDR2 YSLEER. The CDR3 reads CASSQDQATEAFF. The CDR3 nucleotides read TGCGCCAGCAGCCAAGATCAGGCCACTGAAGCTTTCTTT.

This clone was counted a single time. This rearrangement joins TRBV6-5 to TRBJ2-2; D not resolved. Germline V gene lookup returns CDR1 MNHEY and CDR2 SVGAGI. The CDR3 length is 14 residues. V lost 6 bases, J lost 0 bases, and 8 bases lay in between. CDR3 DNA: TGTGCCAGCAGCCCGTTCGCGAACACCGGGGAGCTGTTTTTT. Its translation is CASSPFANTGELFF.

J is TRBJ2-1 and V is TRBV12-3 or TRBV12-4; no clear D gene. The germline V and J ends were trimmed by 1 base and 8 bases, with 9 bases remaining between them. The CDR3 has 13 residues. CDR3 nucleotide sequence: TGTGCCAGCAGTTTAGTAAGAGCGTATGAGCAGTTCTTC. Residues: CASSLVRAYEQFF.

This clone has a handful of counts. The chain uses TRBV5-4 and TRBJ1-6, with 10 positions matching TRBD1. Trimming at V came to 4 bases and at J to 10 bases, leaving 8 bases not matched to a gene. The germline CDR1 and CDR2 sequences are SGHNT and YYREEE (reference sequence). This CDR3 spans 15 amino acids. The CDR3 sequence: CASSRDRGPQSPLHF. The CDR3, as DNA: TGTGCCAGCAGCCGCGACAGGGGGCCGCAATCACCCCTCCACTTT.

In this sample, this clone turned up a few times. The chain employs TRBV7-3 and TRBJ2-2; D remains ambiguous. Germline V gene data show CDR1 as SGHTA and CDR2 as FQGTGA. CDR3 size: 12 residues. V dropped 2 bases and J dropped 7 bases, with 5 bases sitting between them. The CDR3 is CASSLLFGELFF. DNA of the CDR3: TGTGCCAGCAGCTTACTTTTCGGGGAGCTGTTTTTT.

The chain couples TRBV6-5 to TRBJ1-4; D perhaps matches TRBD1 (6 bases). CDR3 length: 14 residues. V lost 6 bases and J 7 bases, leaving 15 bases between the germline ends. Germline V gene sequence: CDR1 MNHEY, CDR2 SVGAGI. The CDR3 region is CASRSGGGVEKLFF. The CDR3 DNA is TGTGCCAGCAGATCCGGAGGGGGGGTTGAAAAACTGTTTTTT.

This sequence joins TRBV10-3 and TRBJ2-3, with D perhaps matching TRBD1 (6 bases). Trimming removed 4 bases at V and 2 bases at J, with 7 bases between. Germline lookup yields CDR1 ENHRY and CDR2 SYGVKD. CDR3 size: 13 residues. The CDR3 sequence is CAISGQATDTQYF. The CDR3 DNA reads as TGTGCCATCAGTGGACAGGCCACAGATACGCAGTATTTT.

V usage is TRBV4-3 and J usage is TRBJ2-1; D possibly corresponds to TRBD2 (6 bases). This CDR3 contains 16 residues. Looked up from germline, CDR1 is LGHNA and CDR2 is YSLEER. The germline V and J ends were trimmed by 0 bases and 6 bases, with 15 bases remaining between them. CDR3 amino acids: CASSQDLGGNFNEQFF. CDR3 bases: TGCGCCAGCAGCCAAGATCTCGGCGGGAACTTCAATGAGCAGTTCTTC.

The rearrangement uses TRBV11-2 and TRBJ2-1; the match to TRBD2 covers 8 bases. Trimming at V came to 1 base and at J to 3 bases, leaving 8 bases not matched to a gene. Germline V gene data show CDR1 as SGHAT and CDR2 as FQNNGV. The CDR3 totals 17 residues. As DNA, the CDR3 is TGTGCCAGCAGCTTAGTAGGTAGCGGGATGTTCTACAATGAGCAGTTCTTC. Amino acid sequence: CASSLVGSGMFYNEQFF.

The rearrangement links TRBV7-2 to TRBJ2-1; D gene uncertain. Germline CDR1 is SGHTA and CDR2 is FQGNSA. The CDR3 contains 16 residues. V shed 2 bases and J shed 0 bases, with 11 bases lying between them. CDR3 region: CASSLRAASSYNEQFF. DNA of the CDR3: TGTGCCAGCAGCTTACGCGCGGCTAGCTCCTACAATGAGCAGTTCTTC.

The chain has TRBV9 and TRBJ1-2; 7 bases map to TRBD1. The CDR3 runs 15 residues. Per germline, CDR1 SGDLS and CDR2 YYNGEE. Losses at the gene ends were 4 bases for V and 1 base for J; bases not matched to a gene: 7. CDR3 sequence: CASSPSGTVNYGYTF. In DNA form, the CDR3 reads TGTGCCAGCAGCCCCTCCGGGACAGTTAACTATGGCTACACCTTC.

The chain's CDR3 is CASSPDRANTEAFF. The CDR3, as DNA: TGTGCCAGCAGCCCGGACAGGGCAAACACTGAAGCTTTCTTT. The chain combines TRBV28 with TRBJ1-1; 8 positions match TRBD1. V shed 6 bases, J shed 2 bases, and the junction held 5 bases outside the gene matches. The CDR3 extends over 14 amino acids. From germline, CDR1 is MDHEN and CDR2 SYDVKM. Full variable domain (missing parts from reference TRBV28 and TRBJ1-1): DVKVTQSSRYLVKRTGEKVFLECVQDMDHENMFWYRQDPGLGLRLIYFSYDVKMKEKGDIPEGYSVSREKKERFSLILESASTNQTSMYLCASSPDRANTEAFFGQGTRLTVV.

The chain combines TRBV10-1 with TRBJ2-1, with 7 bases fitting TRBD1. This CDR3 contains 15 residues. The V gene's germline CDR1 is WNHNN and CDR2 SYGVQD (reference sequence). J was trimmed by 3 bases and V by 6 bases; bases with no gene match: 8. The CDR3 sequence is CASSPGTDNYNEQFF. CDR3 bases: TGCGCCAGCAGCCCCGGGACAGACAACTACAATGAGCAGTTCTTC.

The chain is built from TRBV14 and TRBJ2-5, with D uncertain. The ends were cut back, 4 bases at V and 5 bases at J, with 11 bases in the middle. CDR3 size: 13 residues. From germline, CDR1 is SGHDN and CDR2 FVKESK. DNA of the CDR3: TGTGCCAGCAGCCCCACATTCGGGGAGACCCAGTACTTC. Protein sequence: CASSPTFGETQYF. The full variable domain, in which reference TRBV14 and TRBJ2-5 provide the parts outside the CDR3, is EAGVTQFPSHSVIEKGQTVTLRCDPISGHDNLYWYRRVMGKEIKFLLHFVKESKQDESGMPNNRFLAERTGGTYSTLKVQPAELEDSGVYFCASSPTFGETQYFGPGTRLLVL.

The genes are TRBV18 and TRBJ1-1; D is unclear. The CDR3 has 13 amino acids. V was clipped by 3 bases and J by 5 bases, with 10 bases between them. Per germline, CDR1 KGHSH and CDR2 LQKENI. The CDR3 nucleotides read TGTGCCAGCTCACCTCGAGTCTCTACTGAAGCTTTCTTT. Amino acid sequence: CASSPRVSTEAFF.

V is TRBV4-1 and J is TRBJ2-5; the D gene is possibly TRBD2 (6 bases). V was shortened by 4 bases and J by 2 bases, with 8 bases between the two germline ends. The CDR3 totals 13 residues. Germline values: CDR1 MGHRA, CDR2 YSYEKL. The CDR3 bases are TGCGCCAGCAGCCTCGGGAGTCAAGAGACCCAGTACTTC. Its protein is CASSLGSQETQYF.

This clone was seen once. The chain has TRBV25-1 and TRBJ2-5; D may be TRBD1 (6 bases). This CDR3 is built from 15 residues. Germline CDR1 MGHDK, CDR2 SYGVNS. The V end lost 1 base, the J end lost 5 bases, and 14 bases lay between the germline ends. The CDR3 region is CASSELKGVGETQYF. CDR3 coding DNA: TGTGCCAGCAGTGAATTAAAGGGGGTGGGGGAGACCCAGTACTTC.

The V call is TRBV7-3, the J call TRBJ2-1; 12 nucleotides agree with TRBD1. The ends lost 2 bases at V and 7 bases at J; junction bases unmatched: 9. Germline loops: CDR1 SGHTA, CDR2 FQGTGA. The CDR3 spans 17 residues. The CDR3 is CASSLLPGTGGPNEQFF. CDR3 sequence (DNA): TGTGCCAGCAGCTTACTTCCCGGGACAGGGGGCCCTAATGAGCAGTTCTTC.

The chain joins TRBV13 to TRBJ1-4; 8 bases agree with TRBD1. The V segment lost 5 bases and the J segment 7 bases; nucleotides outside the gene matches: 9. CDR1 and CDR2 (germline): PRHDT, FYEKMQ (reference sequence). The CDR3 runs 15 residues. The CDR3 is CASSPGGTGPEKLFF. CDR3 bases: TGTGCCAGCAGCCCAGGGGGGACAGGCCCTGAAAAACTGTTTTTT.

The chain couples TRBV5-6 to TRBJ1-3; D is undetermined. Germline loops: CDR1 SGHDT, CDR2 YYEEEE. This CDR3 is built from 12 residues. V shed 2 bases and J shed 5 bases, with 5 bases lying between them. In nucleotides, the CDR3 is TGTGCCAGCAGCTTCCACAGAAACACCATATATTTT. It translates to CASSFHRNTIYF.

The V gene is TRBV7-6, the J gene TRBJ2-1, with D possibly being TRBD2 (6 bases). Germline lookup yields CDR1 SGHVS and CDR2 FNYEAQ. Trimming removed 0 bases from V and 0 bases from J, with 12 bases in between. This CDR3 comprises 17 residues. CDR3 nucleotide sequence: TGTGCCAGCAGCTTAGCGACTGGGGGACTCTCCTACAATGAGCAGTTCTTC. Amino acid sequence: CASSLATGGLSYNEQFF.

The chain links TRBV7-2 to TRBJ2-1, with D possibly TRBD2 on 5 matching bases. Per germline, CDR1 SGHTA and CDR2 FQGNSA. The CDR3 totals 13 residues. V was cut by 5 bases and J by 4 bases, with 9 bases left in between. CDR3 sequence (DNA): TGTGCCAGCAGCAAAGGACTTTACAATGAGCAGTTCTTC. This sequence encodes CASSKGLYNEQFF.

The chain is built from TRBV5-4 and TRBJ2-5; TRBD1 might be the D (6 bases). Germline V gives CDR1 SGHNT, CDR2 YYREEE (reference sequence). V shed 0 bases and J shed 3 bases, with 9 bases lying between them. The CDR3 sequence is 14 residues long. CDR3 in amino acids: CASSLDREKETQYF. The CDR3, as DNA: TGTGCCAGCAGCTTGGACAGGGAAAAAGAGACCCAGTACTTC.

V is TRBV27 and J is TRBJ1-1, with D possibly matching TRBD1 (5 bases). V was pared by 3 bases and J by 1 base, with 6 bases between. The CDR3 is 13 amino acids. CDR1 is MNHEY, CDR2 SMNVEV, per germline (reference sequence). CDR3 bases: TGTGCCAGCAGTTTCAGGGCGAACACTGAAGCTTTCTTT. Its protein product is CASSFRANTEAFF.

The genes are TRBV24-1 and TRBJ2-3; 9 positions match TRBD2. J was trimmed by 0 bases and V by 1 base; bases with no gene match: 4. The germline gives CDR1 KGHDR, CDR2 SFDVKD. The CDR3 has 17 amino acids. CDR3 in amino acids: CATSDLTSGWSTDTQYF. The CDR3 region has the DNA TGTGCCACCAGTGATTTAACTAGCGGGTGGAGCACAGATACGCAGTATTTT.

The chain combines TRBV9 with TRBJ2-6; D is perhaps TRBD1 (5 bases). The CDR3 spans 15 residues. V lost 2 bases to trimming and J lost 2 bases, with 8 bases between them. Germline values: CDR1 SGDLS, CDR2 YYNGEE. The CDR3 protein is CASSVQGTGANVLTF. The CDR3 region has the DNA TGTGCCAGCAGCGTCCAGGGTACTGGGGCCAACGTCCTGACTTTC.

This chain joins TRBV4-1 and TRBJ2-7, with D unclear. CDR3 size: 13 residues. Germline values: CDR1 MGHRA, CDR2 YSYEKL. The V gene lost 1 base and the J gene lost 3 bases, with 7 bases spanning the gap. The CDR3 region is CASSQVFLYEQYF. CDR3 DNA sequence: TGCGCCAGCAGCCAAGTATTCCTCTACGAGCAGTACTTC.